These T cell receptor beta chains were read from a single sample in a study of response to subunit inactivated influenza vaccine. TCRdb redid the calling of the RT-PCR reads with MiXCR, one entry per CDR3 protein. This table has more than 150,000 distinct CDR3 sequences, roughly 10% appearing once. Material: CD8+ T cells sorted from PBMCs, obtained less than 30 months after vaccination. The receptors were sampled from a man aged 50 to 75 who received an inactivated influenza vaccine. The CDR3 runs from the conserved cysteine through the conserved F or W. The D gene is left open where the match is weak. Part of the rows lack a size; the others show once, few, many or a class for expanded clones.

d_call,v_call,clone_size,j_call,cdr3_nt,cdr3_aa
-,TRBV5-1,-,TRBJ2-5,TGCGCCAGCAGCAAGACAGGACACCAAGAGACCCAGTACTTC,CASSKTGHQETQYF
-,TRBV5-1,many,TRBJ2-7,TGCGCCAGCAGCTTGTCGGGCAGATCCTACGAGCAGTACTTC,CASSLSGRSYEQYF
TRBD2,TRBV4-2,-,TRBJ2-7,TGTGCCAGCAGCCAGGTCGACGGGACTAGCCCAGTCTGGGAGCAGTACTTC,CASSQVDGTSPVWEQYF
-,TRBV6-4,-,TRBJ2-1,TGTGCCAGCAGTGACTCCCCCTACAATGAGCAGTTCTTC,CASSDSPYNEQFF
-,TRBV6-5,-,TRBJ2-7,TGTGCCAGCAGTTACTCGGGGGGTTTGTTAAACGAGCAGTACTTC,CASSYSGGLLNEQYF
-,TRBV12-3/TRBV12-4,-,TRBJ1-1,TGTGCCAGCAGCTATCACCCGATTGAAGCTTTCTTT,CASSYHPIEAFF
-,TRBV7-3,few,TRBJ2-1,TGTGCCAGCAGCTTAACGTCGGGCGATGAGCAGTTCTTC,CASSLTSGDEQFF
TRBD2,TRBV29-1,-,TRBJ2-1,TGCAGCGTTGAAGGGGGACTAGCGGGAGGGCCCATTTCCTACAATGAGCAGTTCTTC,CSVEGGLAGGPISYNEQFF
-,TRBV4-3,many,TRBJ2-5,TGCGCCAGCAGCCAAGATCTTGGCAGCCAAGAGACCCAGTACTTC,CASSQDLGSQETQYF
TRBD1,TRBV12-3/TRBV12-4,many,TRBJ2-1,TGTGCCAGCGGGACAGTACAGGGTGAGCAGTTCTTC,CASGTVQGEQFF
TRBD2,TRBV10-1,few,TRBJ2-1,TGCGCCAGCAGTGAGTGTGAGCGGGGGGGCCGTTATTACAATGAGCAGTTCTTC,CASSECERGGRYYNEQFF
-,TRBV4-3,-,TRBJ2-7,TGCGCCAGCAGCCAAGATCTAGTAGTAACCGTAGACTGCTCCTACGAGCAGTACTTC,CASSQDLVVTVDCSYEQYF
-,TRBV9,-,TRBJ2-3,TGTGCCAGCAGCATCCGGACAGGCACAGATACGCAGTATTTT,CASSIRTGTDTQYF
TRBD1,TRBV24-1,few,TRBJ2-1,TGTGCCACCAGGCCAACAGGGGTCGGGGACAATGAGCAGTTCTTC,CATRPTGVGDNEQFF
-,TRBV6-1,medium-sized,TRBJ2-7,TGTGCCAGCAGTGAAGACGATGGGGGAGCGTCCGAGCAGTACTTC,CASSEDDGGASEQYF
-,TRBV11-3,few,TRBJ2-1,TGTGCCAGCAGCCTCTGGGGGAACAATGAGCAGTTCTTC,CASSLWGNNEQFF
-,TRBV12-3/TRBV12-4,-,TRBJ1-1,TGTGCCAGCAGCGATTATGGGAACACTGAAGCTTTCTTT,CASSDYGNTEAFF
-,TRBV30,few,TRBJ1-2,TGTGCCTGGAGTGAAGGGGGTGGATTCTATGGCTACACCTTC,CAWSEGGGFYGYTF
-,TRBV4-2,few,TRBJ2-7,TGTGCCAGCAGCCAAGAAGGGGTTCGCCCCTACGAGCAGTACTTC,CASSQEGVRPYEQYF
TRBD1,TRBV24-1,many,TRBJ2-1,TGTGCCACCAGTGATTGCGGACAGGGGAATTGCGATGAGCAGTTCTTC,CATSDCGQGNCDEQFF
-,TRBV7-8,-,TRBJ2-5,TGTGCCAGCAGCTTACGAAGGACAGACCAAGAGACCCAGTACTTC,CASSLRRTDQETQYF
-,TRBV21-1,-,TRBJ2-7,TGTGCCAGCAGCAAAGTTCGGGAAAATGCCTCCTACGAGCAGTACTTC,CASSKVRENASYEQYF
-,TRBV7-2,-,TRBJ2-3,TGTGCCAGCAGCTTAGTGGTGGTACAGGCTAGCACAGATACGCAGTATTTT,CASSLVVVQASTDTQYF
TRBD1,TRBV11-2,-,TRBJ2-5,TGTGCCACCGAGGAGCCAGGGGGCCGGGAGACCCAGTACTTC,CATEEPGGRETQYF
-,TRBV7-6,few,TRBJ2-7,TGTGCCAGCAGCTTATTAACGGGAACCTACGAGCAGTACTTC,CASSLLTGTYEQYF
-,TRBV2,-,TRBJ2-7,TGTGCCAGCAGTGAAGGCGGCTTCTACGAGCAGTACTTC,CASSEGGFYEQYF
TRBD2,TRBV7-2,few,TRBJ2-3,TGTGCCAGCAGCTTAGAACCGGGACTAGCATACGATACGCAGTATTTT,CASSLEPGLAYDTQYF
-,TRBV9,-,TRBJ2-5,TGTGCCAGCAGCGTAGCGTACAGACAAGAGACCCAGTACTTC,CASSVAYRQETQYF